This T cell receptor (beta chain) was profiled in a study of Ad26.COV2.S vaccination and SARS-CoV-2 variants. Looking at the study overall: In the COV1001 trial, the donor was in the Ad26.COV2.S arm. General study findings and limits: The study found similar non-spike TCR breadth in vaccine and placebo recipients.

Trimming took 6 bases from V and 6 from J, leaving 15 bases between them. The CDR3 runs 13 residues. CDR1 and CDR2 from the germline V gene are LGHDT and YNNKEL (reference sequence). Clones were read by immunoSEQ multiplex PCR, and TCRdb kept only the in-frame ones, dropping some. The sample has about 410,000 clones, about 91% seen once; the top ten hold around 2%. This clone turned up a few times. As yet, its antigen is unknown. Treatment given: around 19 received Ad26.COV2.S at low or high dose, single or two shots; 5 received placebo; per-sample allocation not given. Day 63 following the first vaccine or placebo injection was when the samples were taken. An Ad26 vector expressing Wuhan-strain SARS-CoV-2 spike served as the vaccine.

V gene TRBV3-1 (or the pseudogene TRBV3-2) combines with J gene TRBJ2-7, with a possible D match to TRBD1 (6 bases). The sequencing here drew on peripheral blood, taken in a trial of Ad26.COV2.S vaccine versus placebo. This TCR came from a person aged 18-65 years who received the Ad26.COV2.S COVID-19 vaccine or a placebo. DNA for the CDR3: TGTGCCAGCAGTCTCACAGGGTCAGGCGAGCAGTACTTC. Its translation is CASSLTGSGEQYF.